This T cell receptor beta chain is drawn from a study of blood T cell repertoires in COVID-19. About the study: COVID-19 samples, acute and convalescent, were from the United States, Italy and Spain. PBMCs, B-cell-depleted T cells, or T cells provided the cDNA or gDNA that made up the material.

In the study's own analysis: Estimation of nucleated cell counts relied on the amplification of reference gene primers. Here immunoSEQ multiplex PCR was the method, and the copy in TCRdb shows in-frame clones only, minus some. V and J calls and clone size are given by that table; D and trimming were obtained from the DNA. The sample holds around 140,000 clones, around 88% seen once. V lost 0 bases to trimming and J lost 7 bases, with 10 bases between them. Germline V gene lookup returns CDR1 GTSNPN and CDR2 SVGIG (reference sequence). This CDR3 is built from 14 residues. Material for sequencing was peripheral blood. This clonotype was sampled from a woman aged 55 to 70 with acute or convalescent COVID-19. This chain joins TRBV30 and TRBJ1-6; D is undetermined. The CDR3 sequence: CAWSVGRGNSPLHF. CDR3 in DNA: TGTGCCTGGAGTGTAGGGAGAGGGAATTCACCCCTCCACTTT.